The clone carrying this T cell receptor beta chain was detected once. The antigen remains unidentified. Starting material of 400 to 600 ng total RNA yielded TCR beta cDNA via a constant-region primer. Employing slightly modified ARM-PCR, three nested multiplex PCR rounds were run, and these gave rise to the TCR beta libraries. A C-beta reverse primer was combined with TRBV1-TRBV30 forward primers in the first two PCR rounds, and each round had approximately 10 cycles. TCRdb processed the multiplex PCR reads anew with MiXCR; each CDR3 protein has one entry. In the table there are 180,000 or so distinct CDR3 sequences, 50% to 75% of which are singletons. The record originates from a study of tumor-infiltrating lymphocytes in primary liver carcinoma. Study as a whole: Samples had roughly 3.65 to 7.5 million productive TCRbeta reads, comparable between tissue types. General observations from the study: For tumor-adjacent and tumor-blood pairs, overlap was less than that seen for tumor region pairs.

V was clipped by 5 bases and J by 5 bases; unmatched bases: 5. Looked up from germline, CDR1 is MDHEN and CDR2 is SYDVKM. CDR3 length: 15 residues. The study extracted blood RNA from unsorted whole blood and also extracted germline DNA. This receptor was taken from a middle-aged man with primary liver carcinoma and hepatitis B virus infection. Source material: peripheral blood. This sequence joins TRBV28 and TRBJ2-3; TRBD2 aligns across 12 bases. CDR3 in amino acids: CASSPLLAGGDTQYF. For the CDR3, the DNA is TGTGCCAGCAGTCCACTACTAGCGGGAGGAGATACGCAGTATTTT. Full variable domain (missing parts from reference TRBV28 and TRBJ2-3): DVKVTQSSRYLVKRTGEKVFLECVQDMDHENMFWYRQDPGLGLRLIYFSYDVKMKEKGDIPEGYSVSREKKERFSLILESASTNQTSMYLCASSPLLAGGDTQYFGPGTRLTVL.